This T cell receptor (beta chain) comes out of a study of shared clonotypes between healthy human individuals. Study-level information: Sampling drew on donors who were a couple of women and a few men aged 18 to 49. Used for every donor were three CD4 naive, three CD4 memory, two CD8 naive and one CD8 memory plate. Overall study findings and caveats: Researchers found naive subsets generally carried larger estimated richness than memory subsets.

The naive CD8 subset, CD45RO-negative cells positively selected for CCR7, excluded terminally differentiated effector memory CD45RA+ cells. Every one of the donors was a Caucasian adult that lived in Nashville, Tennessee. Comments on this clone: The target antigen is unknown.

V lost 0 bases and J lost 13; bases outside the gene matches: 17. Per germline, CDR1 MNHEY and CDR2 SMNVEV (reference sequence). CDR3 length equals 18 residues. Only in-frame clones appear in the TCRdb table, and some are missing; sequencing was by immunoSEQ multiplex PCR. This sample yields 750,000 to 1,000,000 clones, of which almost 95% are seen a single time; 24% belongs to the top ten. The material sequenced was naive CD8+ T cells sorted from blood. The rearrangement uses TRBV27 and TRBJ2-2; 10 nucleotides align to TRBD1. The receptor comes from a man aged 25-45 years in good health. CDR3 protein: CASSLSVRDRGLTGVLFF. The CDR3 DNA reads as TGTGCCAGCAGTTTATCCGTCCGGGACAGGGGCCTGACGGGAGTGCTGTTTTTT.